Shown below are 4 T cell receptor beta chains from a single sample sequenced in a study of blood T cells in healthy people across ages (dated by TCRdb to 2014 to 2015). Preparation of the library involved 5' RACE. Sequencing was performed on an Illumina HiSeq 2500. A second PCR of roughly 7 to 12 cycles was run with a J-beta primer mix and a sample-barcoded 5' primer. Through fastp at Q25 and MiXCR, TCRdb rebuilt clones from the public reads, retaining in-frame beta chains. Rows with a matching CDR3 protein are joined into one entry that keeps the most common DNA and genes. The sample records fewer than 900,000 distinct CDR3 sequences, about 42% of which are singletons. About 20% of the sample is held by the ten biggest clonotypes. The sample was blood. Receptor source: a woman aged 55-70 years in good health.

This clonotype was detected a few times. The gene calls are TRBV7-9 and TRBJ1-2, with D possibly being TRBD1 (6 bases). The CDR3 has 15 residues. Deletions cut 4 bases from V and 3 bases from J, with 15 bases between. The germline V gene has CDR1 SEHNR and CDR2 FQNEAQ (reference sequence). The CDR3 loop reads CASSYGQPTDYGYTF. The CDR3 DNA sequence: TGTGCCAGCAGCTATGGACAGCCAACCGACTATGGCTACACCTTC. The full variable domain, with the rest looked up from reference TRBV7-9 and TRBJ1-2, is DTGVSQNPRHKITKRGQNVTFRCDPISEHNRLYWYRQTLGQGPEFLTYFQNEAQLEKSRLLSDRFSAERPKGSFSTLEIQRTEQGDSAMYLCASSYGQPTDYGYTFGSGTRLTVV.

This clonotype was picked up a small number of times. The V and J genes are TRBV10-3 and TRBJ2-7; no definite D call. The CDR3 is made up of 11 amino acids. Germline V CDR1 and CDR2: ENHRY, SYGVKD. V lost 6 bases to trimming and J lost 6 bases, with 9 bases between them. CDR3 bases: TGTGCCATCAGCGGTGCATCCGAGCAGTACTTC. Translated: CAISGASEQYF.

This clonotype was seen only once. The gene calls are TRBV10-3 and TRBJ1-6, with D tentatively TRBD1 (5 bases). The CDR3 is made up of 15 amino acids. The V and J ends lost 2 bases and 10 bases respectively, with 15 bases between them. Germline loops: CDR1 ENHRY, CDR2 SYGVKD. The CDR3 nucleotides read TGTGCCATCAGTGAGATGGGCCAGGGAGACTCACCCCTCCACTTT. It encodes CAISEMGQGDSPLHF.

CDR3 region: CSVALVEEGETQYF. The CDR3 coding sequence is TGCAGCGTCGCCTTAGTGGAGGAGGGAGAGACCCAGTACTTC. The rearrangement joins TRBV29-1 to TRBJ2-5; tentatively, D is TRBD2 (6 bases). V lost 6 bases and J 4 bases, leaving 18 bases between the germline ends. This CDR3 is built from 14 residues. Germline CDR1 is SQVTM and CDR2 is ANQGSEA.